This T cell receptor beta chain was identified in a study of T-cell reconstitution after alpha-beta-depleted transplantation in children. Study-level results: Surviving recipient T cells and thymic progenitors produced the high day-60 TCRbeta diversity seen in some patients.

V was pared by 2 bases and J by 2 bases, with 18 bases between. The CDR3 has 17 amino acids. CDR1 is LGHNA, CDR2 YNFKEQ, per germline. It was with unique molecular identifiers that the TCRbeta library was prepared. TCRdb reanalysed the PCR reads using MiXCR and keeps one entry per CDR3 protein. The data contain hundreds of thousands of distinct CDR3 sequences, roughly a quarter of them singletons. This clonotype was detected only a few times. What it binds is unknown. The receptor comes from a female patient under 10 years old who had a stem cell transplant for congenital amegakaryocytic thrombocytopenia, so the T cells may come from the graft donor. V gene TRBV4-2 combines with J gene TRBJ2-5; maybe TRBD1 (6 bases). The sample was PBMCs, mostly from graft donor cells, taken 360 days after TCRalphabeta/CD19-depleted stem cell transplant. This chain's CDR3 is CASSQILGAGRQETQYF. CDR3 sequence (DNA): TGTGCCAGCAGCCAAATATTGGGGGCCGGTCGACAAGAGACCCAGTACTTC.